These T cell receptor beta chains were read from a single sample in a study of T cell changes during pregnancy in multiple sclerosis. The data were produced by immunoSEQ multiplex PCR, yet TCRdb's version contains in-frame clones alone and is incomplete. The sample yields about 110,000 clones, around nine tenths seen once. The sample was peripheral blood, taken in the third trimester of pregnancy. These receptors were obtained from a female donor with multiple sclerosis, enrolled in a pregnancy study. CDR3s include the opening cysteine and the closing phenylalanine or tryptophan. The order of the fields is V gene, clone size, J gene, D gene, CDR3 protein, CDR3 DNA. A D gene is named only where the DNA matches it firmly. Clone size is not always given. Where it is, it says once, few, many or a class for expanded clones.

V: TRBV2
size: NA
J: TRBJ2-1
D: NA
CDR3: CASKRGSTYNEQFF
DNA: TGTGCCAGCAAGAGGGGGTCCACCTACAATGAGCAGTTCTTC

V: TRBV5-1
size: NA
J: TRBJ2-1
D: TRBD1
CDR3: CASSLVPGGHNEQFF
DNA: TGCGCCAGCAGCTTGGTACCAGGGGGACACAATGAGCAGTTCTTC

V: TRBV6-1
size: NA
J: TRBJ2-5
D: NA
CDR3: CASSAVETQYF
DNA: TGTGCCAGCAGCGCGGTAGAGACCCAGTACTTC

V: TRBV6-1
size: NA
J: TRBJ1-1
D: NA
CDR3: CASSDGLLVTEAFF
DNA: TGTGCCAGCAGTGATGGGCTTCTGGTGACTGAAGCTTTCTTT

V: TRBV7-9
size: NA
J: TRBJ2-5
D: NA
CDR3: CASSLDSQETQYF
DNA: TGTGCCAGCAGCTTAGACAGCCAAGAGACCCAGTACTTC

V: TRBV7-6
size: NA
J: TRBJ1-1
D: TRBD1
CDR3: CASSPGQANTEAFF
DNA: TGTGCCAGCAGCCCAGGACAGGCTAACACTGAAGCTTTCTTT

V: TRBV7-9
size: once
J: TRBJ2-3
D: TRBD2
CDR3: CASSSLSGGHTDTQYF
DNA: TGTGCCAGCAGCTCCCTTAGCGGGGGGCACACAGATACGCAGTATTTT

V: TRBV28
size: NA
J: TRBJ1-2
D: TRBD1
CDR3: CASSSDRAVYGYTF
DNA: TGTGCCAGCAGTTCCGACAGGGCCGTCTATGGCTACACCTTC

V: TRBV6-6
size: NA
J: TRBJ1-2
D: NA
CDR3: CASSYSTGSNYGYTF
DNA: TGTGCCAGCAGTTATTCTACAGGGTCTAACTATGGCTACACCTTC

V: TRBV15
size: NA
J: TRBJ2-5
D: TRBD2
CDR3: CATSRGGGLRQETQYF
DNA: TGTGCCACCAGCAGAGGCGGGGGGCTACGCCAAGAGACCCAGTACTTC

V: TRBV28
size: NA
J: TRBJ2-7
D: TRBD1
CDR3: CASIGTAQYEQYF
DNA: TGTGCCAGCATCGGGACAGCTCAGTACGAGCAGTACTTC

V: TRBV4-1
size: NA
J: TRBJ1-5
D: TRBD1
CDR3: CASSQLSTGFNQPQHF
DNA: TGCGCCAGCAGCCAATTGTCGACAGGGTTCAATCAGCCCCAGCATTTT

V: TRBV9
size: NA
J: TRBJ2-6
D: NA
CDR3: CASSPGAQGHGANVLTF
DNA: TGTGCCAGCAGCCCGGGAGCCCAGGGTCATGGGGCCAACGTCCTGACTTTC

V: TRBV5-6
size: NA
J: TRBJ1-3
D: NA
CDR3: CASNSRGRGSGNTIYF
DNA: TGTGCCAGCAACTCGAGAGGCAGGGGTAGTGGAAACACCATATATTTT